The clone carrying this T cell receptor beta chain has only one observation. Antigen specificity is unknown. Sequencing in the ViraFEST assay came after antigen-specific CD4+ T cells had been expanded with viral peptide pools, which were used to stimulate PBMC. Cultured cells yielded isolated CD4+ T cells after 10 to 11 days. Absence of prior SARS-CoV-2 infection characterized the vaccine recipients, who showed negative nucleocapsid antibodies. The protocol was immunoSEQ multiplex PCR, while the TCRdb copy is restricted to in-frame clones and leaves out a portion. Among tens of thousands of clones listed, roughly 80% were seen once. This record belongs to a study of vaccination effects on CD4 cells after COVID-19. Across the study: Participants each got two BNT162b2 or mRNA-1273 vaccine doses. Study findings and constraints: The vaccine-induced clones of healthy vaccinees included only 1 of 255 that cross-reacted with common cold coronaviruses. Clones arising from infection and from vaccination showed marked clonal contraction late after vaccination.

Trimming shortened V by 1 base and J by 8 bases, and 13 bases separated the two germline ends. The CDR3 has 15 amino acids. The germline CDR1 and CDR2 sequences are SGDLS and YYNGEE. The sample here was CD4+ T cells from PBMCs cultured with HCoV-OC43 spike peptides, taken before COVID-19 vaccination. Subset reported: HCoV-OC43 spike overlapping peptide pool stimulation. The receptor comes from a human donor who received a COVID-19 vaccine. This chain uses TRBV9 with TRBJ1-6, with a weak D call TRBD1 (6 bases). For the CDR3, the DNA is TGTGCCAGCAGCGTAAGCGGGGGCTTTGATTCACCCCTCCACTTT. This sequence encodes CASSVSGGFDSPLHF.